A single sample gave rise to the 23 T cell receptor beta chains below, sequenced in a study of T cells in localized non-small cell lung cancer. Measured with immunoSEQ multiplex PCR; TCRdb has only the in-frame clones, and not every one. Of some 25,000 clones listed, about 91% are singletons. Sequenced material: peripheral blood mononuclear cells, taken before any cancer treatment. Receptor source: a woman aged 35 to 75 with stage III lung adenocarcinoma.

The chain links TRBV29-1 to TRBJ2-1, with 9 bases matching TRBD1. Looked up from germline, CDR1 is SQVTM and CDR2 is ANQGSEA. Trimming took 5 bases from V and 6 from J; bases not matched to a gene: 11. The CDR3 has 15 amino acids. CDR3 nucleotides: TGCAGCGTTCCTATCGGTTGGACAGGGGTCAATGAGCAGTTCTTC. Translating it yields CSVPIGWTGVNEQFF.

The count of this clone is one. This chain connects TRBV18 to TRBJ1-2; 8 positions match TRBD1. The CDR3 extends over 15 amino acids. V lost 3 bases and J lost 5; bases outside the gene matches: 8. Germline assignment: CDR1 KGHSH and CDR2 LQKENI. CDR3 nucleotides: TGTGCCAGCTCACCTGCCTTGGGACAGGTTTATGGCTACACCTTC. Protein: CASSPALGQVYGYTF.

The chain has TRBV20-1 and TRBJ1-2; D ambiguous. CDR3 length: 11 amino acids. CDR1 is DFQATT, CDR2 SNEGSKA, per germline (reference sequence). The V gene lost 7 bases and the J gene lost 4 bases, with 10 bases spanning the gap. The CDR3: CSGTEFYGYTF. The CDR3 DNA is TGCAGTGGTACTGAATTCTATGGCTACACCTTC.

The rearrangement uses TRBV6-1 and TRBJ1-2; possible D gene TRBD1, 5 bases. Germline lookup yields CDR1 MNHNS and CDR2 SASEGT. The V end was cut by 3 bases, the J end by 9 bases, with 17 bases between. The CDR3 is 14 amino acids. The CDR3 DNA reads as TGTGCCAGCAGTGAGGGGGGAGATCGGAAACGCTACACCTTC. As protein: CASSEGGDRKRYTF.

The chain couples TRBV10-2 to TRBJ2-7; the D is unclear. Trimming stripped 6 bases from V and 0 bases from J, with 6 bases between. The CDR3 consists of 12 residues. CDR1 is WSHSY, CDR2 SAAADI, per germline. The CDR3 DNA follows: TGCGCCAGCAGCTTGAGCTCCTACGAGCAGTACTTC. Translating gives CASSLSSYEQYF.

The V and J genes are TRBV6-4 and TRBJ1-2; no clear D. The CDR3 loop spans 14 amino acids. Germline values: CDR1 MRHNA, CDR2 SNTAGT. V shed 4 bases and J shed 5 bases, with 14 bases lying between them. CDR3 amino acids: CASSAEAGSYGYTF. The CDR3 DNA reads TGTGCCAGCAGTGCCGAGGCAGGTTCTTATGGCTACACCTTC.

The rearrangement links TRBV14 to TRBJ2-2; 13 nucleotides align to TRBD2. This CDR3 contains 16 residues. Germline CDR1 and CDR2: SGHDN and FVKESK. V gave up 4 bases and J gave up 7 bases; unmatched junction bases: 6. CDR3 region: CASSRRTSGSGGELFF. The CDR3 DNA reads TGTGCCAGCAGCCGCCGGACTAGCGGGAGCGGCGGGGAGCTGTTTTTT.

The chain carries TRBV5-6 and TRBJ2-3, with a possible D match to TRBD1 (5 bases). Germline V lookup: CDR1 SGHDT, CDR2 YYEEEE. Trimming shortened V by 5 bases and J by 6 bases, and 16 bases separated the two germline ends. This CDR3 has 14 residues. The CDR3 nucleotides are TGTGCCAGCAGATCGACAGCAGTTTTCGATACGCAGTATTTT. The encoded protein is CASRSTAVFDTQYF.

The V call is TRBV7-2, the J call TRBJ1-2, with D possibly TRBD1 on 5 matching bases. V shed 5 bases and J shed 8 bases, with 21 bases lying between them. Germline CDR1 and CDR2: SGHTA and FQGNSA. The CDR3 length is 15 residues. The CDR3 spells CASSPRGGIRSGYTF. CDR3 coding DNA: TGTGCCAGCAGCCCCCGGGGGGGAATACGCTCCGGCTACACCTTC.

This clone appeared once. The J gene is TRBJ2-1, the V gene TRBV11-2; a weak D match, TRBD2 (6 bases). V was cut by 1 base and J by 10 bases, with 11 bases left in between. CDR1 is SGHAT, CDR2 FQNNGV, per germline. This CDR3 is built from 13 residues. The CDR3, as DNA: TGTGCCAGCAGCTTAGCCCGACTAGGCGAGCAGTTCTTC. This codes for CASSLARLGEQFF. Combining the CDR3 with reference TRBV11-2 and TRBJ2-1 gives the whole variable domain EAGVAQSPRYKIIEKRQSVAFWCNPISGHATLYWYQQILGQGPKLLIQFQNNGVVDDSQLPKDRFSAERLKGVDSTLKIQPAKLEDSAVYLCASSLARLGEQFFGPGTRLTVL.

As DNA, the CDR3 is TGTGCCAGCAGCCAAGTCGGAAACAGGAGGCTCTACGAGCAGTACTTC. Amino acids: CASSQVGNRRLYEQYF. V usage is TRBV14 and J usage is TRBJ2-7; D may correspond to TRBD1 or TRBD2 (5 bases each). The length of the CDR3 is 16 residues. Trimming stripped 1 base from V and 3 bases from J, with 16 bases between. In germline, CDR1 is SGHDN, CDR2 FVKESK. Full variable domain (missing parts from reference TRBV14 and TRBJ2-7): EAGVTQFPSHSVIEKGQTVTLRCDPISGHDNLYWYRRVMGKEIKFLLHFVKESKQDESGMPNNRFLAERTGGTYSTLKVQPAELEDSGVYFCASSQVGNRRLYEQYFGPGTRLTVT.

The CDR3 DNA sequence: TGTGCCAGCAGCCGAGACAGGGTCCACAATGAGCAGTTCTTC. Translated, it gives CASSRDRVHNEQFF. The chain links TRBV7-2 to TRBJ2-1; 7 bases align to TRBD1. V gave up 5 bases and J gave up 5 bases; unmatched junction bases: 6. This CDR3 has 14 residues. Germline V lookup: CDR1 SGHTA, CDR2 FQGNSA.

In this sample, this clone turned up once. CDR3 bases: TGTGCCAGCAGCACATGGCTAGCGGGGGGGCTCAATGAGCAGTTCTTC. Translating it yields CASSTWLAGGLNEQFF. The chain employs TRBV9 and TRBJ2-1; 12 bases are shared with TRBD2. With V trimmed by 4 bases and J by 6 bases, 8 bases remained unmatched. The CDR3 loop spans 16 amino acids. Per germline, CDR1 SGDLS and CDR2 YYNGEE.

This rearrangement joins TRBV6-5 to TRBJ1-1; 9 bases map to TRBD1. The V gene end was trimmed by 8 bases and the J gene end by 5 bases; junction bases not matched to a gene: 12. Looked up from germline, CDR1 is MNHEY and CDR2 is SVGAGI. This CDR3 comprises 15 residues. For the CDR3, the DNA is TGTGCCAGCGGACCCTCCGGGACAGGGCAAACTGAAGCTTTCTTT. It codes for CASGPSGTGQTEAFF.

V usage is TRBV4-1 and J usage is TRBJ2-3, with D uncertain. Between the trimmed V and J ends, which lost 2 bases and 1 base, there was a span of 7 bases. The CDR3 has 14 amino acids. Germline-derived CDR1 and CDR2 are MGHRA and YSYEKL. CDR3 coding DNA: TGCGCCAGCAGCCAACAGTCGGGCACAGATACGCAGTATTTT. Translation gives CASSQQSGTDTQYF.

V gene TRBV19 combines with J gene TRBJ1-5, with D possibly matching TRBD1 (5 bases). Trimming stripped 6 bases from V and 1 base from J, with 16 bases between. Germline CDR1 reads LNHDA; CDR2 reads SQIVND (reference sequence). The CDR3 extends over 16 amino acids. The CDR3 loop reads CASRTGPRGSNQPQHF. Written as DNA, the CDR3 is TGTGCCAGTAGAACCGGGCCACGGGGGAGCAATCAGCCCCAGCATTTT.

This CDR3 is CASSPLRRTSGSGTGELFF. CDR3 DNA sequence: TGTGCCAGCAGCCCCCTACGTCGGACTAGCGGGAGTGGAACCGGGGAGCTGTTTTTT. This chain connects TRBV2 to TRBJ2-2, with 13 bases that match TRBD2. CDR1 is SNHLY and CDR2 is FYNNEI in the germline V gene. V shed 6 bases, J shed 5 bases, and the junction held 15 bases outside the gene matches. The CDR3 consists of 19 residues.

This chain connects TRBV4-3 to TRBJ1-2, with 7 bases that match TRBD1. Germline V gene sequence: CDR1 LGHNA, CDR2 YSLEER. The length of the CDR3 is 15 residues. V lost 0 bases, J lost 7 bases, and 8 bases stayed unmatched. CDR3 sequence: CASSQDPGTAFGYTF. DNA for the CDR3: TGCGCCAGCAGCCAAGATCCCGGGACAGCATTTGGCTACACCTTC.

The CDR3 nucleotides are TGTGCCAGCGCCGGGGCGGATACGCAGTATTTT. It specifies CASAGADTQYF. The rearrangement uses TRBV5-4 and TRBJ2-3; D tentatively fits TRBD1 or TRBD2 (5 bases each). The V end lost 7 bases, the J end lost 6 bases, and 9 bases lay between the germline ends. Germline V gives CDR1 SGHNT, CDR2 YYREEE (reference sequence). CDR3 length equals 11 residues.

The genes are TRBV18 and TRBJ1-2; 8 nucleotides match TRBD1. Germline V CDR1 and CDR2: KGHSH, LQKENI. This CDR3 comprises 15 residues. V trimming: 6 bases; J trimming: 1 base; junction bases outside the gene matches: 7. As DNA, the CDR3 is TGTGCCAGCTCTCCCCAGGGGGCGAGTAACTATGGCTACACCTTC. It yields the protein CASSPQGASNYGYTF.

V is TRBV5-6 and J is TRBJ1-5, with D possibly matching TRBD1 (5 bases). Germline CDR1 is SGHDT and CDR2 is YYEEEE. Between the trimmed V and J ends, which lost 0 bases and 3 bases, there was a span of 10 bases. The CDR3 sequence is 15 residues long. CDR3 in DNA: TGTGCCAGCAGCTTGGTGACAGCACCCAATCAGCCCCAGCATTTT. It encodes CASSLVTAPNQPQHF. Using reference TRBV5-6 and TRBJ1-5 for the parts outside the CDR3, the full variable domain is DAGVTQSPTHLIKTRGQQVTLRCSPKSGHDTVSWYQQALGQGPQFIFQYYEEEERQRGNFPDRFSGHQFPNYSSELNVNALLLGDSALYLCASSLVTAPNQPQHFGDGTRLSIL.

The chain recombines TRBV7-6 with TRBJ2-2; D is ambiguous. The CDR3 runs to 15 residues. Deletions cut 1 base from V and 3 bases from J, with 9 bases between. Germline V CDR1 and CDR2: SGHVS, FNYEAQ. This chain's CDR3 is CASSLGVGDTGELFF. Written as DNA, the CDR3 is TGTGCCAGCAGCTTAGGGGTTGGCGACACCGGGGAGCTGTTTTTT.

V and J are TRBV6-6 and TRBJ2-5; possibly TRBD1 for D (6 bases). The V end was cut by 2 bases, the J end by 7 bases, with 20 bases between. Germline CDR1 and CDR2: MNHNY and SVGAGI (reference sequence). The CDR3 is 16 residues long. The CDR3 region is CASSYPRGPRMGTQYF. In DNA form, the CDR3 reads TGTGCCAGCAGTTACCCCAGGGGACCACGGATGGGGACCCAGTACTTC.